What follows are 32 T cell receptor beta chains derived from one specimen sequenced in a study of cytomegalovirus exposure and HLA in healthy donors. The PCR used 60 Vbeta and 13 Jbeta primers. Profiled with immunoSEQ multiplex PCR; TCRdb holds only in-frame clones, not every one. The data show 100,000 or so clones, with 75% to 85% seen just once and 2.1% held by the top ten. Sequenced: PBMCs. The receptors here all came from a man aged 30-40 years in good health and CMV-seronegative.

About this clone itself: Other DNA sequences in the sample encode the same CDR3. This rearrangement joins TRBV30 to TRBJ1-2; D is unclear. In germline, CDR1 is GTSNPN, CDR2 SVGIG (reference sequence). Trimming removed 5 bases from V and 4 bases from J, with 8 bases in between. The CDR3 consists of 11 residues. The CDR3 here is CAWSAGYGYTF. Written as DNA, the CDR3 is TGTGCCTGGTCAGCAGGCTATGGCTACACCTTC.

The chain links TRBV6-5 to TRBJ1-6, with 11 nucleotides matching TRBD1. This CDR3 contains 15 residues. Germline CDR1 reads MNHEY; CDR2 reads SVGAGI. Losses at the gene ends were 8 bases for V and 7 bases for J; bases not matched to a gene: 7. CDR3 bases: TGTGCCAGCGGATGGACAGGGGGCGGGAATTCACCCCTCCACTTT. Translated: CASGWTGGGNSPLHF.

The chain carries TRBV7-9 and TRBJ1-3; D is possibly TRBD1 (5 bases). This CDR3 has 14 amino acids. Trimming cost V 1 base and J 3 bases, with 7 bases left between them. CDR1 is SEHNR, CDR2 FQNEAQ, per germline (reference sequence). The CDR3 DNA sequence: TGTGCCAGCAGCTTAGTACAGGTTGGAAACACCATATATTTT. Translation gives CASSLVQVGNTIYF.

The chain uses TRBV5-6 and TRBJ2-1; tentative D call: TRBD2 (5 bases). Germline V lookup: CDR1 SGHDT, CDR2 YYEEEE. The CDR3 sequence is 15 residues long. Trimming took 1 base from V and 2 from J, leaving 10 bases between them. For the CDR3, the DNA is TGTGCCAGCAGCTTGTACCCGGGGACCTACAATGAGCAGTTCTTC. This codes for CASSLYPGTYNEQFF.

This clone occurred a few times. This chain's CDR3 is CASSRTRAGEAFF. The CDR3 nucleotides are TGTGCCAGCAGCCGTACCCGGGCAGGGGAGGCTTTCTTT. This chain links TRBV6-5 with TRBJ1-1, with D perhaps TRBD1 (6 bases). The CDR3 runs 13 residues. Trimming removed 6 bases at V and 11 bases at J, with 19 bases between. The germline CDR1 and CDR2 sequences are MNHEY and SVGAGI.

The J gene is TRBJ2-5, the V gene TRBV18, with 8 positions matching TRBD2. This CDR3 is built from 15 residues. Trimming removed 3 bases from V and 3 bases from J; junction bases left unmatched: 6. Germline CDR1 KGHSH, CDR2 LQKENI. The DNA for the CDR3 is TGTGCCAGCTCACCCGAAGCGGGGGCGGAAGAGACCCAGTACTTC. It specifies CASSPEAGAEETQYF.

There are a few counts of this clone. The chain uses TRBV6-5 and TRBJ1-1; TRBD1 matches at 7 bases. Trimming took 0 bases from V and 5 from J; bases not matched to a gene: 9. This CDR3 is 16 amino acids long. CDR1 and CDR2 (germline): MNHEY, SVGAGI. Written as DNA, the CDR3 is TGTGCCAGCAGTTACTCCGAAACGACAGGGAGGACTGAAGCTTTCTTT. Its protein is CASSYSETTGRTEAFF.

The J gene is TRBJ1-1, the V gene TRBV6-5; 8 bases match TRBD1. Germline V gene sequence: CDR1 MNHEY, CDR2 SVGAGI. The CDR3 extends over 14 amino acids. The junction had 15 bases not matched to a gene; V was cut back by 7 bases and J by 11 bases. As DNA, the CDR3 is TGTGCCAGCAATGAACTACAGGGGGTTCAGGGGGCTTTCTTT. It encodes CASNELQGVQGAFF.

The rearrangement links TRBV18 to TRBJ1-5; a possible D gene is TRBD1 (5 bases). V dropped 8 bases and J dropped 4 bases, with 12 bases sitting between them. Germline assignment: CDR1 KGHSH and CDR2 LQKENI. The CDR3 is made up of 13 amino acids. As DNA, the CDR3 is TGTGCCAGCACTCGACAGCCTAATCAGCCCCAGCATTTT. It is translated as CASTRQPNQPQHF.

This chain's CDR3 is CASSLMTADTEAFF. The CDR3 coding sequence is TGCGCCAGCAGCTTAATGACAGCCGACACTGAAGCTTTCTTT. The chain is built from TRBV5-1 and TRBJ1-1; D perhaps matches TRBD1 (5 bases). Trimming left V 2 bases short and J 3 bases short, with 11 bases between. Germline V gives CDR1 SGHRS, CDR2 YFSETQ. The CDR3 loop spans 14 amino acids.

The chain employs TRBV7-2 and TRBJ1-2, with a weak D call TRBD1 (5 bases). V gave up 2 bases and J gave up 1 base, with 8 bases separating them. The germline gives CDR1 SGHTA, CDR2 FQGNSA. There are 14 residues in the CDR3. CDR3 amino acids: CASSLPGLNYGYTF. As DNA, the CDR3 is TGTGCCAGCAGCTTACCAGGGCTTAACTATGGCTACACCTTC.

This clone was observed a few times. The V and J genes are TRBV9 and TRBJ2-5, with 8 bases identical to TRBD2. The CDR3 is 15 amino acids. V lost 3 bases and J lost 3; bases outside the gene matches: 7. The germline V gene encodes CDR1 SGDLS and CDR2 YYNGEE. The CDR3 reads CASSESGSGEETQYF. The CDR3 DNA reads TGTGCCAGCAGCGAAAGCGGGAGCGGGGAAGAGACCCAGTACTTC.

The V call is TRBV9, the J call TRBJ2-6; D might be TRBD2 (6 bases). Trimming stripped 4 bases from V and 4 bases from J, with 15 bases between. This CDR3 region has 16 residues. Germline V gene lookup returns CDR1 SGDLS and CDR2 YYNGEE. CDR3 sequence: CASSPLGGSGANVLTF. In DNA, the CDR3 is TGTGCCAGCAGCCCACTTGGGGGGAGCGGGGCCAACGTCCTGACTTTC.

The chain couples TRBV29-1 to TRBJ1-1; D remains unclear. The CDR3 sequence is 12 residues long. Looked up from germline, CDR1 is SQVTM and CDR2 is ANQGSEA. Between the trimmed V and J ends, which lost 1 base and 11 bases, there was a span of 14 bases. In nucleotides, the CDR3 is TGCAGCGTTGAAGGAATTGGGGAGCGGGCTTTCTTT. Translated: CSVEGIGERAFF. The full variable domain, completed using reference TRBV29-1 and TRBJ1-1, is SAVISQKPSRDICQRGTSLTIQCQVDSQVTMMFWYRQQPGQSLTLIATANQGSEATYESGFVIDKFPISRPNLTFSTLTVSNMSPEDSSIYLCSVEGIGERAFFGQGTRLTVV.

The genes are TRBV7-9 and TRBJ1-1, with TRBD1 matching 7 bases. The CDR3 extends over 15 amino acids. Germline CDR1 reads SEHNR; CDR2 reads FQNEAQ (reference sequence). With V trimmed by 2 bases and J by 11 bases, 14 bases remained unmatched. Here the CDR3 DNA reads TGTGCCAGCAGCTTACGGGAACACAAGGGGGCGGAGGCTTTCTTT. This gives the protein CASSLREHKGAEAFF.

This rearrangement joins TRBV28 to TRBJ2-2; D uncertain. The germline V and J ends were trimmed by 3 bases and 3 bases, with 11 bases remaining between them. CDR1 MDHEN and CDR2 SYDVKM come from the germline V gene. The CDR3 spans 15 residues. CDR3 DNA sequence: TGTGCCAGCAGTTTCAGTCCAGGCGACACCGGGGAGCTGTTTTTT. Translation: CASSFSPGDTGELFF.

CDR3 in DNA: TGTGCCAGCACACCGGGTCCCGTCCTGTATGGCTACACCTTC. As protein: CASTPGPVLYGYTF. The chain is built from TRBV28 and TRBJ1-2; no reliable D call. CDR1 MDHEN and CDR2 SYDVKM come from the germline V gene. Trimming removed 7 bases from V and 5 bases from J, with 17 bases in between. The CDR3 has 14 residues.

The V gene is TRBV30, the J gene TRBJ2-3; 7 positions match TRBD1. Germline loops: CDR1 GTSNPN, CDR2 SVGIG (reference sequence). V trimming: 2 bases; J trimming: 11 bases; junction bases outside the gene matches: 19. The CDR3 contains 16 residues. CDR3 in amino acids: CAWSTPPRPTGAMQYF. CDR3 nucleotides: TGTGCCTGGAGTACCCCACCGAGGCCTACAGGGGCTATGCAGTATTTT.

The J gene is TRBJ2-5, the V gene TRBV11-2; TRBD1 might be the D (6 bases). The tail of the sequence fits TRBJ2-7 better, so the J call may be wrong. This CDR3 is built from 14 residues. The V gene's germline CDR1 is SGHAT and CDR2 FQNNGV. The CDR3: CASANSGVAYEQYF. The CDR3 DNA reads TGTGCCAGCGCGAACTCAGGGGTTGCCTACGAGCAGTACTTC.

This clone was observed a single time. V and J are TRBV27 and TRBJ2-7, with 8 bases aligning to TRBD1. Germline trimming cut 7 bases from V and 6 bases from J; bases unmatched to any gene: 11. The CDR3 consists of 14 residues. CDR1 and CDR2 (germline): MNHEY, SMNVEV (reference sequence). CDR3 sequence reads: CASKAGQGGGEQYF. The CDR3 coding sequence is TGTGCCAGCAAGGCCGGACAGGGAGGAGGCGAGCAGTACTTC.

This clone was counted between two and nine times. This chain links TRBV2 with TRBJ1-1, with a possible D match to TRBD1 (5 bases). There are 15 residues in the CDR3. Per the germline V gene, CDR1 is SNHLY and CDR2 is FYNNEI. Trimming shortened V by 3 bases and J by 4 bases, and 15 bases separated the two germline ends. The CDR3 is CASSDSGGRGTEAFF. The CDR3, as DNA: TGTGCCAGCAGTGATTCCGGGGGTAGGGGCACTGAAGCTTTCTTT.

This rearrangement joins TRBV4-3 to TRBJ2-7, with a possible D match to TRBD1 (6 bases). CDR1 LGHNA and CDR2 YSLEER come from the germline V gene. Deletions cut 3 bases from V and 2 bases from J, with 14 bases between. The CDR3 extends over 15 amino acids. The CDR3 spells CASSQGTSSPYEQYF. The CDR3 bases are TGCGCCAGCAGCCAGGGGACATCATCCCCCTACGAGCAGTACTTC.

This clone came up a few times. The V gene is TRBV28, the J gene TRBJ2-3, with 7 nucleotides matching TRBD2. V dropped 6 bases and J dropped 5; count of bases not matched to a gene: 8. Germline V gene lookup returns CDR1 MDHEN and CDR2 SYDVKM. This CDR3 region has 14 residues. Written as DNA, the CDR3 is TGTGCCAGCAGCTGGGAGGGCACGAGAGATACGCAGTATTTT. Residues: CASSWEGTRDTQYF.

This sequence joins TRBV6-6 and TRBJ2-6, with D hard to call. The V and J ends lost 6 bases and 3 bases respectively, with 6 bases between them. The V gene's germline CDR1 is MNHNY and CDR2 SVGAGI (reference sequence). The CDR3 covers 13 residues. In DNA form, the CDR3 reads TGTGCCAGCAGCAACGGTGGGGCCAACGTCCTGACTTTC. It yields the protein CASSNGGANVLTF.

This clone was detected a few times. V gene TRBV5-4 combines with J gene TRBJ2-7; maybe TRBD1 (7 bases). Germline lookup yields CDR1 SGHNT and CDR2 YYREEE (reference sequence). The V end was cut by 4 bases, the J end by 4 bases, with 18 bases between. The CDR3 contains 15 residues. DNA of the CDR3: TGTGCCAGCAGCGAGTCGATCGGGGGACAGTACGAGCAGTACTTC. The encoded protein is CASSESIGGQYEQYF.

The gene calls are TRBV6-5 and TRBJ1-5; a possible D gene is TRBD1 (6 bases). Germline V gene sequence: CDR1 MNHEY, CDR2 SVGAGI. There are 14 residues in the CDR3. The germline V and J ends were trimmed by 6 bases and 6 bases, with 15 bases remaining between them. The CDR3 region is CASRFRGSGQPQHF. The CDR3 nucleotides read TGTGCCAGCAGATTCAGGGGAAGCGGTCAGCCCCAGCATTTT.

The V call is TRBV2, the J call TRBJ1-4, with D maybe TRBD1 (5 bases). The V gene's germline CDR1 is SNHLY and CDR2 FYNNEI. This CDR3 comprises 15 residues. V was clipped by 6 bases and J by 0 bases, with 11 bases between them. CDR3 nucleotide sequence: TGTGCCAGCAGCCCAGACAGAACAACTAATGAAAAACTGTTTTTT. Its protein is CASSPDRTTNEKLFF. Combining the CDR3 with reference TRBV2 and TRBJ1-4 gives the whole variable domain EPEVTQTPSHQVTQMGQEVILRCVPISNHLYFYWYRQILGQKVEFLVSFYNNEISEKSEIFDDQFSVERPDGSNFTLKIRSTKLEDSAMYFCASSPDRTTNEKLFFGSGTQLSVL.

This clone was observed a single time. The chain links TRBV6-5 to TRBJ2-5; D remains ambiguous. Germline V lookup: CDR1 MNHEY, CDR2 SVGAGI. The CDR3 covers 14 residues. V was pared by 2 bases and J by 5 bases, with 12 bases between. CDR3 sequence (DNA): TGTGCCAGCAGTTACCTCAAGAGGAGCGAGACCCAGTACTTC. This translates into CASSYLKRSETQYF.

This clone was counted once. The V and J genes are TRBV10-3 and TRBJ2-7; D is possibly TRBD1 (6 bases). Germline V gene lookup returns CDR1 ENHRY and CDR2 SYGVKD. V lost 6 bases, J lost 4 bases, and 10 bases lay in between. CDR3 length: 12 residues. The CDR3 loop is CAISRGEYEQYF. DNA for the CDR3: TGTGCCATCAGCAGGGGCGAGTACGAGCAGTACTTC.

The chain uses TRBV19 and TRBJ2-5; 7 bases are a match to TRBD2. The CDR3 has 15 amino acids. The ends lost 5 bases at V and 0 bases at J; junction bases unmatched: 6. Germline CDR1 LNHDA, CDR2 SQIVND (reference sequence). The CDR3: CASSRTSGNQETQYF. In DNA, the CDR3 is TGTGCCAGTAGTCGTACCAGCGGGAACCAAGAGACCCAGTACTTC.

In DNA, the CDR3 is TGTGCCAGTAGGCGTACAGGGGCCGATAATTCACCCCTCCACTTT. Protein product: CASRRTGADNSPLHF. The chain recombines TRBV19 with TRBJ1-6; 7 bases are a match to TRBD1. The CDR3 consists of 15 residues. Losses at the gene ends were 6 bases for V and 5 bases for J; bases not matched to a gene: 7. The germline gives CDR1 LNHDA, CDR2 SQIVND (reference sequence).

The V call is TRBV7-9, the J call TRBJ2-1, with a possible D match to TRBD1 (6 bases). V was shortened by 1 base and J by 6 bases, with 7 bases between the two germline ends. CDR1 is SEHNR and CDR2 is FQNEAQ in the germline V gene (reference sequence). The CDR3 length is 13 residues. The CDR3 spells CASSLGGRNEQFF. In DNA form, the CDR3 reads TGTGCCAGCAGCTTAGGGGGGCGCAATGAGCAGTTCTTC.